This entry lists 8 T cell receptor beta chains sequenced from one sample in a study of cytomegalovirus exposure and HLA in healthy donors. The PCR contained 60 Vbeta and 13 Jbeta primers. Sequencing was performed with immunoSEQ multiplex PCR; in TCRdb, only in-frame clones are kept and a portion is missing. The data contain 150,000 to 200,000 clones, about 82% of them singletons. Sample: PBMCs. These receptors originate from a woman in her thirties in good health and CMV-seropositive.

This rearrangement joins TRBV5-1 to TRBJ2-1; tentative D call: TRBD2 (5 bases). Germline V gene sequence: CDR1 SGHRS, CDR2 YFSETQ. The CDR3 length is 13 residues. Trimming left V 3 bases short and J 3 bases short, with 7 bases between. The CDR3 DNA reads TGCGCCAGCAGCTCGGACTTCTACAATGAGCAGTTCTTC. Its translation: CASSSDFYNEQFF.

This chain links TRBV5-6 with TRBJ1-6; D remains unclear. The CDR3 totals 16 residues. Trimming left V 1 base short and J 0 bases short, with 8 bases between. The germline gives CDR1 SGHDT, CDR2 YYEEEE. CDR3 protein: CASSLTPSSYNSPLHF. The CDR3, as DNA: TGTGCCAGCAGCTTGACTCCGAGCTCCTATAATTCACCCCTCCACTTT.

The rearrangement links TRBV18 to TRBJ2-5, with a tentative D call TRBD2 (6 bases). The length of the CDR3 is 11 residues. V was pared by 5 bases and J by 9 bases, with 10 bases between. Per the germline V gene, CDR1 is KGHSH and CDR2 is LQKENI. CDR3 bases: TGTGCCAGCTCAACGGGGGAGGCCCAGTACTTC. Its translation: CASSTGEAQYF.

CDR3 DNA sequence: TGCGCCAGCAGCCGAGGGACAGATGAAAAACTGTTTTTT. It encodes CASSRGTDEKLFF. V gene TRBV5-1 combines with J gene TRBJ1-4, with TRBD1 identical over 7 bases. This CDR3 is 13 amino acids long. Looked up from germline, CDR1 is SGHRS and CDR2 is YFSETQ. The trim removed 4 bases at V and 6 bases at J, leaving 3 bases unmatched.

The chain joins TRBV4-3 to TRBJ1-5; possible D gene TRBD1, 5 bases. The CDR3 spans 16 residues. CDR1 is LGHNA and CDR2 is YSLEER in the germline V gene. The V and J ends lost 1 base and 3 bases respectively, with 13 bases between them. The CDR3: CASSQVRGGSNQPQHF. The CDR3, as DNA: TGCGCCAGCAGCCAAGTGAGGGGAGGATCCAATCAGCCCCAGCATTTT.

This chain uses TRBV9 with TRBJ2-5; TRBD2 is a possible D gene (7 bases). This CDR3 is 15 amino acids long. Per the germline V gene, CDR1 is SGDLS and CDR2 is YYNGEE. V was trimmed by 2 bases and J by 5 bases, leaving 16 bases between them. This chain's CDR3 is CASSVSRGAGETQYF. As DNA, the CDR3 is TGTGCCAGCAGCGTTAGCCGGGGGGCCGGGGAGACCCAGTACTTC.

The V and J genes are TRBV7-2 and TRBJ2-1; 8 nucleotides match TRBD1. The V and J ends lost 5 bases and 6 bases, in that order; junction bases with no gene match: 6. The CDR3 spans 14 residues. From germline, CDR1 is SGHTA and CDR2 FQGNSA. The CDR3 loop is CASSLDRGGNEQFF. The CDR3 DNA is TGTGCCAGCAGCCTAGACAGGGGAGGCAATGAGCAGTTCTTC. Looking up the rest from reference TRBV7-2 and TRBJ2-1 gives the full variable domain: GAGVSQSPSNKVTEKGKDVELRCDPISGHTALYWYRQSLGQGLEFLIYFQGNSAPDKSGLPSDRFSAERTGGSVSTLTIQRTQQEDSAVYLCASSLDRGGNEQFFGPGTRLTVL.

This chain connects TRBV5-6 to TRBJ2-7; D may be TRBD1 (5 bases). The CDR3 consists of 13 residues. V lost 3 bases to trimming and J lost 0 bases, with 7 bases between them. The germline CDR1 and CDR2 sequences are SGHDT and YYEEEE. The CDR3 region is CASSSGNSYEQYF. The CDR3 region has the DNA TGTGCCAGCAGCTCAGGGAACTCCTACGAGCAGTACTTC.